This TCR beta chain was found in a study of cytomegalovirus exposure and HLA in healthy donors. This CDR3 is 16 amino acids long. V lost 4 bases to trimming and J lost 2 bases; unmatched junction nucleotides: 8. The germline gives CDR1 KGHSH, CDR2 LQKENI. The primer mix had 60 Vbeta and 13 Jbeta primers. Only in-frame clones appear in the TCRdb table, and some are missing; sequencing was by immunoSEQ multiplex PCR. The data contain 250,000 to 300,000 clones, approximately 91% of them singletons. Material: PBMCs. The chain couples TRBV18 to TRBJ2-3; TRBD2 aligns across 8 bases. This receptor was identified in a girl aged 2 to 10 in good health and CMV-seronegative. The CDR3 DNA follows: TGTGCCAGCTCACTCACTAGCGGATTCGACACAGATACGCAGTATTTT. As protein: CASSLTSGFDTDTQYF.